The 29 T cell receptor beta chains reported below all come from one sample, sequenced in a study of T cell responses to AZD1222 COVID-19 vaccine. Clones were sequenced by immunoSEQ multiplex PCR, and TCRdb holds only the in-frame ones, with some missing. The sample lists 120,000 to 150,000 clones; about 86% were seen once. Sequencing used peripheral blood, obtained 28 days after the second AZD1222 dose. These receptors were collected from an adult who received the AZD1222 COVID-19 vaccine.

CDR3 DNA sequence: TGTGCCAGCAGCCCCCGGGGACAGTTCTCTAGTCCCCTCCACTTT. It codes for CASSPRGQFSSPLHF. The gene calls are TRBV6-5 and TRBJ1-6, with 7 positions matching TRBD1. The germline gives CDR1 MNHEY, CDR2 SVGAGI. The junction had 15 bases not matched to a gene; V was cut back by 6 bases and J by 13 bases. This CDR3 contains 15 residues.

This chain links TRBV20-1 with TRBJ1-1; D remains ambiguous. Germline CDR1 DFQATT, CDR2 SNEGSKA (reference sequence). The CDR3 is 9 residues long. Trimming removed 6 bases from V and 5 bases from J, with 4 bases in between. The CDR3 DNA is TGCAGTGCACGAACTGAAGCTTTCTTT. Amino acids: CSARTEAFF.

The chain has TRBV12-3 or TRBV12-4 and TRBJ2-5; D is unclear. This CDR3 is 12 amino acids long. Trimming took off 3 bases at V and 9 bases at J, with 11 bases between the two ends. CDR3 DNA: TGTGCCAGCAGTTTTCCAGAAAGGGCCCAGTACTTC. Its protein is CASSFPERAQYF.

Of note for this clone: Sequence at one end of the junction differs from germline and may be a read error. The chain recombines TRBV5-4 with TRBJ1-6, with D perhaps TRBD1 (5 bases). Germline CDR1 and CDR2: SGHNT and YYREEE (reference sequence). The CDR3 is 16 residues long. As DNA, the CDR3 is TGTGCCAGCAGCGGGGCGGAGGGTTCCTTTAATTCACCCCTCCACTTT. Protein product: CASSGAEGSFNSPLHF.

This rearrangement joins TRBV24-1 to TRBJ2-5; TRBD2 is a possible D gene (5 bases). Germline CDR1 KGHDR, CDR2 SFDVKD. CDR3 size: 13 residues. V lost 2 bases to trimming and J lost 2 bases, with 5 bases between them. The CDR3 here is CATSDSGQETQYF. The CDR3 DNA is TGTGCCACCAGTGATTCGGGGCAAGAGACCCAGTACTTC.

This rearrangement joins TRBV19 to TRBJ1-5; D unresolved. Germline V gene sequence: CDR1 LNHDA, CDR2 SQIVND (reference sequence). The CDR3 loop spans 15 amino acids. V was clipped by 5 bases and J by 0 bases, with 11 bases between them. In nucleotides, the CDR3 is TGTGCCAGTAGTTCCGTCGGCAGTAGCAATCAGCCCCAGCATTTT. This sequence encodes CASSSVGSSNQPQHF.

This clone was counted a single time. This sequence joins TRBV19 and TRBJ2-7; D not resolved. The CDR3 runs to 14 residues. CDR1 LNHDA and CDR2 SQIVND come from the germline V gene (reference sequence). Trimming took off 6 bases at V and 2 bases at J, with 14 bases between the two ends. For the CDR3, the DNA is TGTGCCAGTAGCCCCACGGTTTCAACCTACGAGCAGTACTTC. It specifies CASSPTVSTYEQYF.

The chain uses TRBV6-5 and TRBJ1-5; weak D call: TRBD1 (5 bases). This CDR3 has 14 amino acids. Trimming pared 6 bases from V and 4 bases from J, leaving 13 bases between. Germline V gene data show CDR1 as MNHEY and CDR2 as SVGAGI. The DNA for the CDR3 is TGTGCCAGCAGAAGAGGGACGGAAAATCAGCCCCAGCATTTT. The encoded protein is CASRRGTENQPQHF.

This clone was detected a few times. The chain has TRBV30 and TRBJ1-5; D not certain. The CDR3 loop spans 15 amino acids. Trimming pared 2 bases from V and 0 bases from J, leaving 11 bases between. CDR1 and CDR2 (germline): GTSNPN, SVGIG (reference sequence). Here the CDR3 reads CAWSRMGFSNQPQHF. CDR3 in DNA: TGTGCCTGGAGTCGGATGGGATTTAGCAATCAGCCCCAGCATTTT.

The V and J genes are TRBV4-1 and TRBJ1-2; 7 positions agree with TRBD1. After removal of 2 bases from V and 6 bases from J, the junction contained 3 bases not matched to a gene. Germline CDR1 and CDR2: MGHRA and YSYEKL. The CDR3 has 13 residues. CDR3 residues: CASSQPQGDGYTF. CDR3 in DNA: TGCGCCAGCAGCCAACCCCAGGGGGATGGCTACACCTTC.

The gene calls are TRBV27 and TRBJ1-5, with 7 bases aligning to TRBD1. CDR3 length equals 14 residues. The germline V gene has CDR1 MNHEY and CDR2 SMNVEV (reference sequence). V dropped 5 bases and J dropped 6; count of bases not matched to a gene: 7. The CDR3 DNA is TGTGCCAGCAGTCCACAGGGGTTGGGTCAGCCCCAGCATTTT. Protein: CASSPQGLGQPQHF.

This clone has only a few counts. The rearrangement links TRBV28 to TRBJ2-7, with a weak D call TRBD2 (6 bases). The CDR3 loop spans 11 amino acids. From germline, CDR1 is MDHEN and CDR2 SYDVKM. V dropped 11 bases and J dropped 2 bases, with 10 bases sitting between them. The CDR3 region is CACCGAYEQYF. Written as DNA, the CDR3 is TGTGCCTGCTGCGGGGCCTACGAGCAGTACTTC.

This sequence joins TRBV6-5 and TRBJ2-1; 7 bases align to TRBD2. The germline gives CDR1 MNHEY, CDR2 SVGAGI. V trimming: 6 bases; J trimming: 2 bases; junction bases outside the gene matches: 7. This CDR3 is built from 15 residues. This CDR3 is CASRSSGLTYNEQFF. DNA for the CDR3: TGTGCCAGCAGGAGTAGCGGGCTTACCTACAATGAGCAGTTCTTC.

The V and J genes are TRBV7-9 and TRBJ1-6; no clear D. Trimming shortened V by 8 bases and J by 0 bases, and 11 bases separated the two germline ends. CDR3 length: 15 amino acids. Looked up from germline, CDR1 is SEHNR and CDR2 is FQNEAQ (reference sequence). DNA of the CDR3: TGTGCCAGCCTTAGTGGGAGCTCCTATAATTCACCCCTCCACTTT. It encodes CASLSGSSYNSPLHF.

The chain recombines TRBV18 with TRBJ1-2; the match to TRBD1 covers 8 bases. Germline CDR1 reads KGHSH; CDR2 reads LQKENI. There are 14 residues in the CDR3. Trimming at V came to 3 bases and at J to 3 bases, leaving 3 bases not matched to a gene. CDR3 bases: TGTGCCAGCTCACCCAGGGGGCAGGACTATGGCTACACCTTC. This translates into CASSPRGQDYGYTF.

This clone was counted once. The chain links TRBV7-8 to TRBJ2-3; TRBD2 matches at 8 bases. Germline CDR1 and CDR2: SGHVS and FQNEAQ. There are 17 residues in the CDR3. After removal of 7 bases from V and 0 bases from J, the junction contained 12 bases not matched to a gene. The CDR3 DNA reads TGTGCCAGCACCGCCTTTCTAGCGGGCGGAAGCACAGATACGCAGTATTTT. Encoded protein: CASTAFLAGGSTDTQYF.

This rearrangement joins TRBV3-1 (or the pseudogene TRBV3-2) to TRBJ2-2; no firm D call. The V gene's germline CDR1 is LGHDT and CDR2 YNNKEL (reference sequence). The CDR3 runs to 14 residues. V lost 1 base and J lost 5, with 8 bases in between. CDR3 protein: CASSQALVTGELFF. CDR3 DNA sequence: TGTGCCAGCAGCCAAGCTTTAGTGACCGGGGAGCTGTTTTTT.

The chain carries TRBV5-1 and TRBJ2-3, with D unclear. This CDR3 contains 12 residues. V lost 4 bases, J lost 0 bases, and 3 bases lay in between. Germline CDR1 reads SGHRS; CDR2 reads YFSETQ. The CDR3 sequence is CASSPSTDTQYF. The CDR3 nucleotides read TGCGCCAGCAGCCCTAGCACAGATACGCAGTATTTT.

The V call is TRBV2, the J call TRBJ1-2; TRBD1 agrees at 9 bases. Per germline, CDR1 SNHLY and CDR2 FYNNEI. This CDR3 region has 15 residues. J was trimmed by 2 bases and V by 6 bases; bases with no gene match: 7. Here the CDR3 reads CASSSQGAANYGYTF. For the CDR3, the DNA is TGTGCCAGCAGCTCACAGGGGGCAGCAAACTATGGCTACACCTTC. The whole variable domain, remainder taken from reference TRBV2 and TRBJ1-2, is EPEVTQTPSHQVTQMGQEVILRCVPISNHLYFYWYRQILGQKVEFLVSFYNNEISEKSEIFDDQFSVERPDGSNFTLKIRSTKLEDSAMYFCASSSQGAANYGYTFGSGTRLTVV.

The gene calls are TRBV28 and TRBJ1-4; D ambiguous. Trimming cost V 7 bases and J 10 bases, with 13 bases left between them. Germline V gene sequence: CDR1 MDHEN, CDR2 SYDVKM. The CDR3 has 12 residues. As DNA, the CDR3 is TGTGCCAGCAAGCTGATTATGGGAAAACTGTTTTTT. Translating gives CASKLIMGKLFF.

The rearrangement joins TRBV4-1 to TRBJ1-2; possibly TRBD1 for D (5 bases). V was clipped by 5 bases and J by 5 bases, with 18 bases between them. Germline V gene sequence: CDR1 MGHRA, CDR2 YSYEKL. CDR3 length: 15 residues. CDR3 in amino acids: CASSSYGQGLYGYTF. The CDR3 DNA sequence: TGCGCCAGCAGCTCCTATGGGCAGGGACTATATGGCTACACCTTC.

The chain is built from TRBV7-8 and TRBJ1-3; D perhaps matches TRBD1 (5 bases). The V gene lost 5 bases and the J gene lost 0 bases, with 8 bases spanning the gap. The CDR3 covers 14 residues. In germline, CDR1 is SGHVS, CDR2 FQNEAQ. The CDR3 spells CASSLQGSGNTIYF. CDR3 in DNA: TGTGCCAGCAGCCTCCAGGGCTCTGGAAACACCATATATTTT.

This clone was seen repeatedly, ten times or more. The rearrangement links TRBV9 to TRBJ1-6; D remains unclear. Trimming shortened V by 4 bases and J by 4 bases, and 12 bases separated the two germline ends. Germline CDR1 reads SGDLS; CDR2 reads YYNGEE. The CDR3 runs 15 residues. In nucleotides, the CDR3 is TGTGCCAGCAGCCGAATAGGAGATTATAATTCACCCCTCCACTTT. It translates to CASSRIGDYNSPLHF.

J is TRBJ1-1 and V is TRBV10-1, with D perhaps matching TRBD1 (6 bases). CDR1 WNHNN and CDR2 SYGVQD come from the germline V gene (reference sequence). V gave up 2 bases and J gave up 0 bases, with 7 bases separating them. The CDR3 runs 14 residues. In DNA form, the CDR3 reads TGCGCCAGCAGTGAGACAGGGTTGAACACTGAAGCTTTCTTT. Translation gives CASSETGLNTEAFF.

The chain links TRBV2 to TRBJ2-3; D is unclear. V shed 4 bases and J shed 14 bases, with 13 bases lying between them. Per germline, CDR1 SNHLY and CDR2 FYNNEI. The CDR3 loop spans 11 amino acids. The CDR3 coding sequence is TGTGCCAGCAGTGGCCCGCCCCGAGGGTATTTT. As protein: CASSGPPRGYF.

V and J are TRBV19 and TRBJ2-3, with 9 bases aligning to TRBD1. The CDR3 runs to 16 residues. Unmatched junction bases numbered 6, after V lost 5 bases and J lost 0 bases. Germline values: CDR1 LNHDA, CDR2 SQIVND (reference sequence). The DNA for the CDR3 is TGTGCCAGTAGTTTTAGGACAGGGGCTAGCACAGATACGCAGTATTTT. It translates to CASSFRTGASTDTQYF.

This chain joins TRBV29-1 and TRBJ2-3, with TRBD2 matching over 9 bases. This CDR3 region has 14 residues. The ends lost 6 bases at V and 3 bases at J; junction bases unmatched: 7. CDR1 SQVTM and CDR2 ANQGSEA come from the germline V gene. The CDR3 nucleotides are TGCAGCGTGCTGCTAGCGGGATCTACAGATACGCAGTATTTT. Translation gives CSVLLAGSTDTQYF.

This chain uses TRBV5-1 with TRBJ2-5; 9 bases are a match to TRBD2. Germline trimming cut 5 bases from V and 2 bases from J; bases unmatched to any gene: 13. Per the germline V gene, CDR1 is SGHRS and CDR2 is YFSETQ. The CDR3 has 17 amino acids. The CDR3 DNA sequence: TGCGCCAGCAGGTACGACTTAGCGGGGGATGCACAAGAGACCCAGTACTTC. It translates to CASRYDLAGDAQETQYF.

The chain employs TRBV4-2 and TRBJ2-7, with 9 bases identical to TRBD1. Unmatched junction bases numbered 8, after V lost 1 base and J lost 7 bases. CDR3 length: 15 residues. CDR1 and CDR2 (germline): LGHNA, YNFKEQ. CDR3 loop: CASSQGVQGAGEQYF. The CDR3 DNA is TGTGCCAGCAGCCAAGGGGTACAGGGGGCGGGGGAGCAGTACTTC.